This T cell receptor (beta chain) was obtained from a study of regulatory T cells in long-lasting Graves disease. Time point indicated: persistent/refractory GD, antithyroid drugs over 5 years with positive TRAb. The TCR library used RNA extracted from PBMCs. Libraries of TCR beta came from iRepertoire HTBI primers plus Arm-PCR of CDR3 regions. MiXCR, applied by TCRdb to the multiplex PCR reads, yields one record per CDR3 protein. The table includes roughly 450,000 distinct CDR3 sequences, roughly 22% detected once. This clonotype was counted ten times or more. The ends lost 4 bases at V and 8 bases at J; junction bases unmatched: 8. The CDR3 has 14 residues.

The chain couples TRBV12-3 or TRBV12-4 to TRBJ2-4; 7 nucleotides align to TRBD1. This receptor was obtained from a female donor with Graves disease. The sample was peripheral blood mononuclear cells (PBMCs), taken when the disease was refractory, from a patient treated with antithyroid drugs. CDR3 DNA: TGTGCCAGCAGTTCCACAGGGGTGCGGGACATTCAGTACTTC. Its translation is CASSSTGVRDIQYF.